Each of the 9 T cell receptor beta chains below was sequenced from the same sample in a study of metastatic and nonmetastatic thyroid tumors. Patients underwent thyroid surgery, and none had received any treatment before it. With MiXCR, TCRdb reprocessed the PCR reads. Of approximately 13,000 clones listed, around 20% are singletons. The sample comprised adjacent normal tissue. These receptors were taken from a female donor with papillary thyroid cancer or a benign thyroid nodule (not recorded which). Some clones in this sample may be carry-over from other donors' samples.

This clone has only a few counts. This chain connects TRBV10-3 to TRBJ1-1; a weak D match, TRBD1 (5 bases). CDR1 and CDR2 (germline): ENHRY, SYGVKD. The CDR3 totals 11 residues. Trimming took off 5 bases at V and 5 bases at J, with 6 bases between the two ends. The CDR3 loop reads CAISTGTEAFF. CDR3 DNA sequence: TGTGCCATCAGTACAGGTACTGAAGCTTTCTTT.

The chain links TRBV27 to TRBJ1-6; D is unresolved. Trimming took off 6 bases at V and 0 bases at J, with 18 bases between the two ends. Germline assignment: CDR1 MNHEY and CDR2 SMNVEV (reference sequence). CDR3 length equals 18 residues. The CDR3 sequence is CASRPSESFSSYNSPLHF. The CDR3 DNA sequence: TGTGCCAGCAGACCCTCAGAGAGCTTCTCCTCCTATAATTCACCCCTCCACTTT.

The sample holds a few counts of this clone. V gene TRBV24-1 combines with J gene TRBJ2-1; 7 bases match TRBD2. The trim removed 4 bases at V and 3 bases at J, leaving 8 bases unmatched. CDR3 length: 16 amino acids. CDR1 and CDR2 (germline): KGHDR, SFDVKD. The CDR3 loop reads CATSEVGAGFYNEQFF. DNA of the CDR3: TGTGCCACCAGTGAAGTGGGAGCGGGATTCTACAATGAGCAGTTCTTC.

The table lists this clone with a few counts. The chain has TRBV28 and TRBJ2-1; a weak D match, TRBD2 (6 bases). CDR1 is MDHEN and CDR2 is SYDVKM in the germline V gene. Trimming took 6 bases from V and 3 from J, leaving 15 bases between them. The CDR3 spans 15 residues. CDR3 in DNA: TGTGCCAGCAGAAAGGACTATCTAAACTACAATGAGCAGTTCTTC. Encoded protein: CASRKDYLNYNEQFF.

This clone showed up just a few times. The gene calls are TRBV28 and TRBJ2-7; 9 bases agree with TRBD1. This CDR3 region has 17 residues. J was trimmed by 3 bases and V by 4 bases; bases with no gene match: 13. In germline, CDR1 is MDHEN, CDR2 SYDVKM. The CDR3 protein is CASSSQKGQGIHYEQYF. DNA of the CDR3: TGTGCCAGCAGTTCTCAGAAGGGACAGGGAATCCACTACGAGCAGTACTTC.

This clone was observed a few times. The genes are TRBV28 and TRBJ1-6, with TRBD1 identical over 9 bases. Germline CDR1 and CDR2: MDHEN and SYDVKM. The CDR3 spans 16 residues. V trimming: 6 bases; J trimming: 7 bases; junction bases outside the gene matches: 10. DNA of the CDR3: TGTGCCAGCAGAATCACCCCGACAGGGGGGAATTCACCCCTCCACTTT. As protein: CASRITPTGGNSPLHF.

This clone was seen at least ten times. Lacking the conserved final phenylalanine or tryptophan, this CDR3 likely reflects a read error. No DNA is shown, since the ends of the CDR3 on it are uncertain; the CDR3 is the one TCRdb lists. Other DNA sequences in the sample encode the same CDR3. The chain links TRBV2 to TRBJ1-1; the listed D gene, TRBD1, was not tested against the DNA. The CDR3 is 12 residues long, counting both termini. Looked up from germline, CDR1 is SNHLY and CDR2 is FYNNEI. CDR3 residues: CASTGDKVKPFL.

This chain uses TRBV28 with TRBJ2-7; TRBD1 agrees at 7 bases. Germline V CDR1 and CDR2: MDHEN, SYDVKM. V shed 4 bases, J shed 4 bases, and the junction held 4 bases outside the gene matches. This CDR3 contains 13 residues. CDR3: CASSSTGVYEQYF. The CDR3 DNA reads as TGTGCCAGCAGTTCCACAGGGGTATACGAGCAGTACTTC.

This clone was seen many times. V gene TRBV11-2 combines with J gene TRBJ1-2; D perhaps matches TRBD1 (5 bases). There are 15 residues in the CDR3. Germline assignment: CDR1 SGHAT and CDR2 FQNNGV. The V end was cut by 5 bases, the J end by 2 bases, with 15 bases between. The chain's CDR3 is CASSPAGRRNYGYTF. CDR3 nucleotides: TGTGCCAGCAGCCCAGCGGGACGGCGGAACTATGGCTACACCTTC.